Below are 32 T cell receptor beta chains sequenced from a single sample in a study of blood T cell repertoires in COVID-19. Assay: immunoSEQ multiplex PCR; the TCRdb copy retains only in-frame clones and omits some. The sample lists roughly 180,000 clones; 84% were seen once. Sequenced sample: peripheral blood. The receptors stem from a man in his forties or fifties who had recovered from COVID-19.

The chain is built from TRBV7-9 and TRBJ1-1, with unresolved D. V lost 4 bases to trimming and J lost 4 bases, with 16 bases between them. This CDR3 comprises 15 residues. Germline loops: CDR1 SEHNR, CDR2 FQNEAQ (reference sequence). In nucleotides, the CDR3 is TGTGCCAGCAGCTCAAGATCCGTGGGCGCCACTGAAGCTTTCTTT. Translating it yields CASSSRSVGATEAFF.

The chain joins TRBV27 to TRBJ1-5; 8 nucleotides match TRBD1. The CDR3 has 15 residues. J was trimmed by 4 bases and V by 0 bases; bases with no gene match: 2. Germline assignment: CDR1 MNHEY and CDR2 SMNVEV (reference sequence). CDR3 nucleotide sequence: TGTGCCAGCAGTTTATCGGACAGGGTGAATCAGCCCCAGCATTTT. This encodes CASSLSDRVNQPQHF.

CDR3 DNA: TGTGCCAGCAGCTTAGCGCCGCAGTTTGATAGCAATCAGCCCCAGCATTTT. Amino acid sequence: CASSLAPQFDSNQPQHF. V usage is TRBV7-8 and J usage is TRBJ1-5; unclear D gene. V was clipped by 0 bases and J by 0 bases, with 12 bases between them. This CDR3 comprises 17 residues. Germline CDR1 SGHVS, CDR2 FQNEAQ.

This clone came up once. The V gene is TRBV7-9, the J gene TRBJ2-7; perhaps TRBD1 as D (5 bases). This CDR3 is 15 amino acids long. The V gene's germline CDR1 is SEHNR and CDR2 FQNEAQ (reference sequence). The germline V and J ends were trimmed by 5 bases and 6 bases, with 20 bases remaining between them. CDR3 amino acids: CASSHDSLQISEQYF. The CDR3 bases are TGTGCCAGCAGCCATGACAGCCTTCAGATTAGCGAGCAGTACTTC. Using reference TRBV7-9 and TRBJ2-7 for the parts outside the CDR3, the full variable domain is DTGVSQNPRHKITKRGQNVTFRCDPISEHNRLYWYRQTLGQGPEFLTYFQNEAQLEKSRLLSDRFSAERPKGSFSTLEIQRTEQGDSAMYLCASSHDSLQISEQYFGPGTRLTVT.

The chain couples TRBV4-3 to TRBJ1-6; a weak D match, TRBD1 (6 bases). This CDR3 is built from 16 residues. The germline V gene encodes CDR1 LGHNA and CDR2 YSLEER. With 8 bases removed from V and 0 bases from J, the gap between germline ends came to 14 bases. For the CDR3, the DNA is TGCGCCAGCCGATGGACAGTTTTCTCCTATAATTCACCCCTCCACTTT. Residues: CASRWTVFSYNSPLHF.

This chain connects TRBV5-1 to TRBJ1-4; 8 bases match TRBD1. From germline, CDR1 is SGHRS and CDR2 YFSETQ. This CDR3 is 15 amino acids long. The trim removed 1 base at V and 1 base at J, leaving 0 bases unmatched. Here the CDR3 DNA reads TGCGCCAGCAGCTTGACAGGGGGAACTAATGAAAAACTGTTTTTT. Residues: CASSLTGGTNEKLFF.

The V and J genes are TRBV18 and TRBJ2-3; perhaps TRBD2 as D (6 bases). This CDR3 region has 16 residues. Per the germline V gene, CDR1 is KGHSH and CDR2 is LQKENI. V was pared by 3 bases and J by 5 bases, with 18 bases between. The CDR3 DNA reads as TGTGCCAGCTCACCCCCTCGGGGGTTGAGAGGAGATACGCAGTATTTT. Residues: CASSPPRGLRGDTQYF.

V is TRBV6-1 and J is TRBJ1-5; D ambiguous. The CDR3 consists of 16 residues. From germline, CDR1 is MNHNS and CDR2 SASEGT. Trimming cost V 4 bases and J 4 bases, with 17 bases left between them. The CDR3 DNA follows: TGTGCCAGCAGTGTAGGGTTAGGGTCGGGAAATCAGCCCCAGCATTTT. Its translation: CASSVGLGSGNQPQHF.

The chain couples TRBV10-3 to TRBJ2-4, with TRBD1 identical over 10 bases. The CDR3 totals 12 residues. Germline-derived CDR1 and CDR2 are ENHRY and SYGVKD. V trimming: 10 bases; J trimming: 9 bases; junction bases outside the gene matches: 6. DNA for the CDR3: TGTGCCACCCTCGGGACAGGGGCCATTCAGTACTTC. It translates to CATLGTGAIQYF.

This clone was seen more than once but under ten times. The chain uses TRBV2 and TRBJ2-6; 7 bases are shared with TRBD1. This CDR3 region has 17 residues. V shed 7 bases, J shed 2 bases, and the junction held 11 bases outside the gene matches. Germline V gene data show CDR1 as SNHLY and CDR2 as FYNNEI. CDR3 sequence reads: CASKRTGGGTGANVLTF. The CDR3 nucleotides read TGTGCCAGCAAGAGGACAGGCGGTGGGACTGGGGCCAACGTCCTGACTTTC. Full variable domain (rest looked up from reference TRBV2 and TRBJ2-6): EPEVTQTPSHQVTQMGQEVILRCVPISNHLYFYWYRQILGQKVEFLVSFYNNEISEKSEIFDDQFSVERPDGSNFTLKIRSTKLEDSAMYFCASKRTGGGTGANVLTFGAGSRLTVL.

This clone was seen more than once but under ten times. Additional DNA sequences in this sample encode the identical CDR3. Here the CDR3 reads CASSPGQGAYEQYF. The CDR3 coding sequence is TGTGCCAGCAGCCCGGGACAGGGGGCCTACGAGCAGTACTTC. V is TRBV6-5 and J is TRBJ2-7; TRBD1 matches at 11 bases. The CDR3 contains 14 residues. Germline values: CDR1 MNHEY, CDR2 SVGAGI. V trimming: 6 bases; J trimming: 2 bases; junction bases outside the gene matches: 3.

The genes are TRBV5-8 and TRBJ1-5; TRBD1 might be the D (5 bases). Trimming stripped 4 bases from V and 6 bases from J, with 17 bases between. Germline V gene data show CDR1 as SGHTS and CDR2 as YDEGEE. This CDR3 is 15 amino acids long. CDR3 coding DNA: TGTGCCAGCAGCCCCCGGGAGGGACGGACTCAGCCCCAGCATTTT. Translation: CASSPREGRTQPQHF. Full variable domain (missing parts from reference TRBV5-8 and TRBJ1-5): EAGVTQSPTHLIKTRGQQATLRCSPISGHTSVYWYQQALGLGLQFLLWYDEGEERNRGNFPPRFSGRQFPNYSSELNVNALELEDSALYLCASSPREGRTQPQHFGDGTRLSIL.

The rearrangement links TRBV5-4 to TRBJ2-1; 8 positions agree with TRBD2. Per the germline V gene, CDR1 is SGHNT and CDR2 is YYREEE (reference sequence). The CDR3 covers 16 residues. V lost 4 bases, J lost 4 bases, and 10 bases stayed unmatched. CDR3 coding DNA: TGTGCCAGCAGCCGATCTCTAGCGGGTCTATACAATGAGCAGTTCTTC. Protein product: CASSRSLAGLYNEQFF.

V and J are TRBV5-1 and TRBJ1-1; TRBD1 might be the D (6 bases). The germline V and J ends were trimmed by 0 bases and 1 base, with 10 bases remaining between them. CDR3 length equals 15 residues. Germline CDR1 and CDR2: SGHRS and YFSETQ. This CDR3 reads CASSLEGVANTEAFF. The CDR3 bases are TGCGCCAGCAGCTTGGAGGGGGTTGCGAACACTGAAGCTTTCTTT.

This clone has a single count. The chain carries TRBV27 and TRBJ2-7; TRBD2 matches 10 bases. V was clipped by 6 bases and J by 3 bases; unmatched bases: 14. Germline values: CDR1 MNHEY, CDR2 SMNVEV (reference sequence). The CDR3 loop spans 17 amino acids. CDR3 DNA sequence: TGTGCCAGCAGGCGATATCTCTCCGGGACTAGCGTCTACGAGCAGTACTTC. It specifies CASRRYLSGTSVYEQYF.

The V and J genes are TRBV12-3 or TRBV12-4 and TRBJ2-7; unclear D gene. The CDR3 length is 10 residues. V gave up 3 bases and J gave up 6 bases, with 3 bases separating them. DNA of the CDR3: TGTGCCAGCAGTTTGGCCGAGCAGTACTTC. Translated: CASSLAEQYF.

The chain recombines TRBV2 with TRBJ1-5; no reliable D call. The V gene's germline CDR1 is SNHLY and CDR2 FYNNEI. The V end was cut by 4 bases, the J end by 3 bases, with 13 bases between. The length of the CDR3 is 15 residues. CDR3 sequence: CASSGSSRFNQPQHF. In nucleotides, the CDR3 is TGTGCCAGCAGTGGGTCCAGCAGGTTCAATCAGCCCCAGCATTTT.

In nucleotides, the CDR3 is TGTGCCAGCAGCTTGGCAGGGAATTTAGTTTCTCCCTACGAGCAGTACTTC. Translating gives CASSLAGNLVSPYEQYF. V and J are TRBV5-6 and TRBJ2-7; possibly TRBD1 for D (5 bases). V was pared by 0 bases and J by 2 bases, with 18 bases between. Germline CDR1 and CDR2: SGHDT and YYEEEE. The length of the CDR3 is 17 residues.

The gene calls are TRBV4-1 and TRBJ2-4, with D uncertain. The CDR3 runs 17 residues. Germline CDR1 is MGHRA and CDR2 is YSYEKL. Deletions cut 4 bases from V and 0 bases from J, with 16 bases between. CDR3 amino acids: CASSPRGLGLAKNIQYF. The CDR3 DNA is TGCGCCAGCAGCCCCAGAGGCCTAGGATTAGCCAAAAACATTCAGTACTTC.

The chain's CDR3 is CASSLVPGLYNEQFF. DNA for the CDR3: TGTGCCAGCAGCTTAGTTCCGGGACTATACAATGAGCAGTTCTTC. V and J are TRBV7-9 and TRBJ2-1; TRBD2 aligns across 7 bases. The CDR3 totals 15 residues. The V gene end was trimmed by 1 base and the J gene end by 4 bases; junction bases not matched to a gene: 4. Germline values: CDR1 SEHNR, CDR2 FQNEAQ (reference sequence).

The chain links TRBV5-4 to TRBJ2-1; no firm D call. This CDR3 is built from 15 residues. Germline V lookup: CDR1 SGHNT, CDR2 YYREEE (reference sequence). Trimming stripped 6 bases from V and 5 bases from J, with 18 bases between. In nucleotides, the CDR3 is TGTGCCAGCAACTCGAGAACAGTCAAAAACAATGAGCAGTTCTTC. Its protein is CASNSRTVKNNEQFF.

CDR3: CASSVTSGSGGTQYF. Written as DNA, the CDR3 is TGTGCCAGTAGTGTTACTAGCGGGAGCGGAGGGACCCAGTACTTC. V is TRBV19 and J is TRBJ2-5; 11 bases are shared with TRBD2. V gave up 5 bases and J gave up 7 bases; unmatched junction bases: 9. The CDR3 extends over 15 amino acids. Germline lookup yields CDR1 LNHDA and CDR2 SQIVND (reference sequence).

This chain links TRBV6-2 or TRBV6-3 with TRBJ2-5; 8 positions match TRBD1. Losses at the gene ends were 5 bases for V and 5 bases for J; bases not matched to a gene: 16. CDR3 length equals 17 residues. Germline V gene data show CDR1 as MNHEY and CDR2 as SVGEGT. CDR3 region: CASSTNRGQVNLETQYF. Written as DNA, the CDR3 is TGTGCCAGCAGTACCAATCGGGGACAGGTGAATTTGGAGACCCAGTACTTC.

This CDR3 is CASSQDLEGVGYNEQFF. The CDR3 region has the DNA TGCGCCAGCAGCCAAGATCTGGAGGGTGTGGGTTACAATGAGCAGTTCTTC. The rearrangement joins TRBV4-3 to TRBJ2-1; possible D gene TRBD2, 6 bases. V was shortened by 0 bases and J by 4 bases, with 16 bases between the two germline ends. CDR1 and CDR2 from the germline V gene are LGHNA and YSLEER. The CDR3 is 17 residues long.

This clone was recorded at least ten times. The chain is built from TRBV7-2 and TRBJ2-3; maybe TRBD2 (5 bases). This CDR3 spans 15 amino acids. Germline-derived CDR1 and CDR2 are SGHTA and FQGNSA. The V end was cut by 5 bases, the J end by 5 bases, with 17 bases between. CDR3 in amino acids: CASSPFPRARDTQYF. As DNA, the CDR3 is TGTGCCAGCAGCCCCTTCCCGCGGGCCAGAGATACGCAGTATTTT. Full variable domain (remainder filled in from reference TRBV7-2 and TRBJ2-3): GAGVSQSPSNKVTEKGKDVELRCDPISGHTALYWYRQSLGQGLEFLIYFQGNSAPDKSGLPSDRFSAERTGGSVSTLTIQRTQQEDSAVYLCASSPFPRARDTQYFGPGTRLTVL.

The chain is built from TRBV11-1 and TRBJ2-5; the D is unclear. Germline lookup yields CDR1 SGHAT and CDR2 FQDESV (reference sequence). The CDR3 is 15 residues long. With 1 base removed from V and 1 base from J, the gap between germline ends came to 10 bases. The CDR3 sequence is CASSLGGDRQETQYF. DNA for the CDR3: TGTGCCAGCAGCTTAGGAGGTGACCGCCAAGAGACCCAGTACTTC.

This clone was seen once. This chain connects TRBV9 to TRBJ2-1; D call uncertain. This CDR3 comprises 15 residues. The V gene's germline CDR1 is SGDLS and CDR2 YYNGEE. Trimming took off 0 bases at V and 8 bases at J, with 15 bases between the two ends. CDR3: CASSVDPTRGDEQFF. The CDR3 nucleotides are TGTGCCAGCAGCGTAGATCCCACCCGAGGCGATGAGCAGTTCTTC.

The V and J genes are TRBV10-3 and TRBJ2-5; D is possibly TRBD2 (6 bases). The germline V gene has CDR1 ENHRY and CDR2 SYGVKD. The CDR3 runs to 15 residues. V was cut by 0 bases and J by 8 bases, with 16 bases left in between. CDR3 DNA: TGTGCCATCAGTGAGTCGACCGGGGGAGAGGGTACCCAGTACTTC. The encoded protein is CAISESTGGEGTQYF.

This chain links TRBV7-9 with TRBJ2-7, with 9 bases fitting TRBD1. Germline V gene sequence: CDR1 SEHNR, CDR2 FQNEAQ (reference sequence). The CDR3 runs 13 residues. Unmatched junction bases numbered 6, after V lost 5 bases and J lost 7 bases. The CDR3 loop reads CASSPQGAGEQYF. CDR3 coding DNA: TGTGCCAGCAGCCCACAGGGGGCTGGGGAGCAGTACTTC.

This sequence joins TRBV6-1 and TRBJ2-7; weak D call: TRBD2 (6 bases). The CDR3 totals 16 residues. Germline-derived CDR1 and CDR2 are MNHNS and SASEGT. V lost 2 bases and J lost 2, with 16 bases in between. As DNA, the CDR3 is TGTGCCAGCAGTGAATACCCCCCTAGCGTCCCCTACGAGCAGTACTTC. It is translated as CASSEYPPSVPYEQYF.

The J gene is TRBJ2-2, the V gene TRBV29-1; D perhaps matches TRBD2 (5 bases). Germline CDR1 reads SQVTM; CDR2 reads ANQGSEA. The V end lost 7 bases, the J end lost 6 bases, and 12 bases lay between the germline ends. CDR3 size: 12 residues. CDR3 sequence: CSALRGPGELFF. CDR3 nucleotide sequence: TGCAGCGCCCTACGAGGGCCCGGGGAGCTGTTTTTT.

The chain employs TRBV7-3 and TRBJ2-3; the match to TRBD1 covers 8 bases. From germline, CDR1 is SGHTA and CDR2 FQGTGA. V lost 5 bases and J lost 3; bases outside the gene matches: 4. This CDR3 is 14 amino acids long. The CDR3 coding sequence is TGTGCCAGCAGCCCGGGACAGGAAACAGATACGCAGTATTTT. As protein: CASSPGQETDTQYF.